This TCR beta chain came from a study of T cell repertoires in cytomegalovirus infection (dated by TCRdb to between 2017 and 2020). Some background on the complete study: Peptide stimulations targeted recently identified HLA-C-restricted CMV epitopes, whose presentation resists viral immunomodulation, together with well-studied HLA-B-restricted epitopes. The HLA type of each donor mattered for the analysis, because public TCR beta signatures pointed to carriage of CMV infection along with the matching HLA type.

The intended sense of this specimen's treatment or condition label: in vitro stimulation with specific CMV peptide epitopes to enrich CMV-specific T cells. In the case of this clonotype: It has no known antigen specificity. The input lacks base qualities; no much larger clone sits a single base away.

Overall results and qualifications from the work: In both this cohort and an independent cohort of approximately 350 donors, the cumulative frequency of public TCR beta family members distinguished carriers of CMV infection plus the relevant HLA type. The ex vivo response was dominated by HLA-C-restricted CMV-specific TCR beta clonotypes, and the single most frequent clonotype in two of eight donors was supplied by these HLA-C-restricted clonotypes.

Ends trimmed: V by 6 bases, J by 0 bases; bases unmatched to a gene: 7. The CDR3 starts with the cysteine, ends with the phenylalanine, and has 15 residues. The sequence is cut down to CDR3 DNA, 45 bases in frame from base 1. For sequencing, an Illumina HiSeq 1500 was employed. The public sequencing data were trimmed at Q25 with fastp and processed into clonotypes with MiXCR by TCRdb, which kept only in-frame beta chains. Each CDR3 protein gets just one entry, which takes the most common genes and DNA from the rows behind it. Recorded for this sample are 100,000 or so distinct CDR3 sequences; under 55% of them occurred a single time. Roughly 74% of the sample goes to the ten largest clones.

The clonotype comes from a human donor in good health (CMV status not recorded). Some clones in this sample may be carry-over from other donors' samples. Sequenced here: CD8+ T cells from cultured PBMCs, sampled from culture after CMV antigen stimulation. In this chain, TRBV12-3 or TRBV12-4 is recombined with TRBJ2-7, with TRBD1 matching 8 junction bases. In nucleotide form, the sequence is TGTGCCAGCAGCCCTCGGGACAGGCCCTCCTACGAGCAGTACTTC. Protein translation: CASSPRDRPSYEQYF.